Given below is one TCR beta chain in context. Its antigen is undetermined. This sample stems from a study of T-cell reconstitution after alpha-beta-depleted transplantation in children. Germline V gene data show CDR1 as SQVTM and CDR2 as ANQGSEA. The CDR3 loop spans 14 amino acids. V was clipped by 1 base and J by 5 bases, with 14 bases between them. Unique molecular identifiers were incorporated into the prepared TCRbeta library. TCRdb used MiXCR to reprocess the PCR reads, holding one entry per CDR3 protein. The data contain a few hundred thousand distinct CDR3 sequences, 25% to 30% of them seen just once; the ten biggest clones take up around 36%. Study-wide points: One year after transplant, T-cell counts and diversity came mostly from newly produced T cells. Reportedly, only several hundred clones from non-depleted graft cells drove alpha-beta T-cell counts at about two months. Certain patients had high TCRbeta diversity at day 60, and it came from recipient T cells and thymic progenitors that survived.

The chain recombines TRBV29-1 with TRBJ2-5; the D call may be TRBD1 or TRBD2 (5 bases each). The sample here was PBMCs, taken before TCRalphabeta/CD19-depleted stem cell transplant. The source is a boy in the first two years of life with Wiskott-Aldrich syndrome, due to receive a stem cell transplant. In nucleotides, the CDR3 is TGCAGCGTTGAAGTCGGGGCGAACGATGAGACCCAGTACTTC. This gives the protein CSVEVGANDETQYF.